This TCR beta chain was sequenced in a study of shared clonotypes between healthy human individuals. The wider study: Per donor, CD8 memory used one plate, CD8 naive used two, CD4 memory used three and CD4 naive used three.

Sequenced by immunoSEQ multiplex PCR; TCRdb stores in-frame clones only, minus some. Of more than 2 million clones listed, approximately 95% are singletons. The CDR3 sequence is 16 residues long. In germline, CDR1 is MNHEY, CDR2 SMNVEV (reference sequence). J was trimmed by 1 base and V by 4 bases; bases with no gene match: 4. The TCR comes from a man aged 18-30 years in good health. The source material was naive CD4+ T cells sorted from blood. The subset was: CD45RA+ positively selected. J is TRBJ2-2 and V is TRBV27, with 9 bases matching TRBD2. The CDR3 is CASSSRLAVNTGELFF. The CDR3 nucleotides are TGTGCCAGCAGTTCTCGACTAGCGGTGAACACCGGGGAGCTGTTTTTT.